This TCR beta chain is drawn from a study of T cells in Graves' hyperthyroidism and ophthalmopathy. For the study at large: Peripheral blood was acquired at first diagnosis, ahead of any therapy whatsoever.

Germline lookup yields CDR1 SGHDT and CDR2 YYEEEE. J gave up 6 bases and V 5 bases, and 11 bases lay outside the gene matches. The CDR3 is made up of 15 amino acids. Study-level findings and limits: For ophthalmopathy, model prediction preceded onset by a median roughly 6.2 months.

This clonotype showed up many times. The antigen is unknown. Amplification yielded TCR beta CDR3 regions, with RNA transcripts as the source. The HTBI primer set was used in a first-round RT-PCR of the TCR CDR3. Using its own MiXCR run on the multiplex PCR reads, TCRdb lists one record per CDR3 protein. The sample includes some 370,000 distinct CDR3 sequences, about 14% of them seen just once. The sequenced sample consisted of blood. The clonotype originates from a man aged 45-60 years with Graves' ophthalmopathy. This rearrangement joins TRBV5-6 to TRBJ2-1; 7 nucleotides line up with TRBD2. This CDR3 reads CASRPVAGEFNEQFF. CDR3 nucleotide sequence: TGTGCCAGCAGGCCGGTGGCGGGAGAGTTCAATGAGCAGTTCTTC. Supplemented by reference TRBV5-6 and TRBJ2-1, the full variable domain reads DAGVTQSPTHLIKTRGQQVTLRCSPKSGHDTVSWYQQALGQGPQFIFQYYEEEERQRGNFPDRFSGHQFPNYSSELNVNALLLGDSALYLCASRPVAGEFNEQFFGPGTRLTVL.